This entry features one T cell receptor beta chain sequence. The data originate from a study of blood T cell repertoires in COVID-19. On the study more broadly: The United States, Italy and Spain provided the acute and convalescent COVID-19 samples.

Study processing details: Amplification of reference gene primers was used by the study to estimate nucleated cell counts. TCRdb's table, derived via immunoSEQ multiplex PCR, lists solely in-frame clones and lacks some. V, J and clone size are those of that table, while D and trimming were read from the DNA. This sample has roughly 74,000 clones, with around 88% found just once. V was cut by 0 bases and J by 10 bases, with 15 bases left in between. The V gene's germline CDR1 is GTSNPN and CDR2 SVGIG (reference sequence). The length of the CDR3 is 14 residues. Grouping used clinical history reported by participants in a survey and questionnaire.

The specimen was PBMCs or T cells enriched from blood (not recorded which). The rearrangement uses TRBV30 and TRBJ1-4; TRBD1 is a possible D gene (5 bases). The TCR comes from a woman aged 50 to 60 with acute COVID-19. The CDR3 nucleotides are TGTGCCTGGAGTGTTTCCTCGACAGCCGGAAAACTGTTTTTT. Translation gives CAWSVSSTAGKLFF.